The 10 T cell receptor beta chains in this list originate from one sample, sequenced in a study of T cells in Graves' hyperthyroidism and ophthalmopathy (dated by TCRdb to between 2017 and 2020). Library preparation was by multiplex PCR. The instrument given in TCRdb is Illumina HiSeq 2000. The TCR beta CDR3 regions were amplified from RNA transcripts. For the first round of RT-PCR on the TCR CDR3, the HTBI primer set was used together with the Qiagen OneStep RT-PCR kit. The raw public data were reprocessed by TCRdb itself: fastp quality trimming at Q25, MiXCR clonotype calling, in-frame beta chains only. CDR3 protein duplicates are merged, each entry listing the most common genes and DNA. Present in this sample are nearly 750,000 distinct CDR3 sequences, roughly a third of which were seen just once. Of the sample, roughly 31% is held by the ten largest clones. The sample comprised blood. These TCRs come from a woman in her thirties or forties with Graves' hyperthyroidism.

DNA for the CDR3: TGTGCCAGTAATCCACAGGGGGAGACCTACGAGCAGTACTTC. Its translation: CASNPQGETYEQYF. The V gene is TRBV7-3, the J gene TRBJ2-7; 8 bases align to TRBD1. Germline-derived CDR1 and CDR2 are SGHTA and FQGTGA. CDR3 size: 14 residues. The junction had 9 bases not matched to a gene; V was cut back by 9 bases and J by 2 bases.

This clonotype was counted ten times or more. The rearrangement links TRBV7-9 to TRBJ1-1; D is uncertain. Between the trimmed V and J ends, which lost 3 bases and 3 bases, there was a span of 8 bases. This CDR3 is built from 13 residues. The germline V gene has CDR1 SEHNR and CDR2 FQNEAQ (reference sequence). CDR3 in amino acids: CASSFEMDTEAFF. The CDR3 DNA reads as TGTGCCAGCAGCTTCGAGATGGACACTGAAGCTTTCTTT.

This clonotype was detected only a few times. The V gene is TRBV19, the J gene TRBJ1-2; no firm D call. V lost 3 bases and J 3 bases, leaving 8 bases between the germline ends. CDR3 length: 13 amino acids. The germline V gene encodes CDR1 LNHDA and CDR2 SQIVND (reference sequence). In DNA form, the CDR3 reads TGTGCCAGTAGTATGGAGGTCTACTATGGCTACACCTTC. Translation gives CASSMEVYYGYTF.

The chain joins TRBV7-9 to TRBJ2-3; 7 bases are shared with TRBD2. The CDR3 covers 14 residues. J was trimmed by 3 bases and V by 5 bases; bases with no gene match: 5. CDR1 and CDR2 from the germline V gene are SEHNR and FQNEAQ (reference sequence). The CDR3 reads CASSATAGTDTQYF. The CDR3 region has the DNA TGTGCCAGCAGCGCGACAGCGGGAACAGATACGCAGTATTTT.

This chain links TRBV20-1 with TRBJ1-2, with a tentative D call TRBD1 (5 bases). Trimming took off 6 bases at V and 4 bases at J, with 12 bases between the two ends. Germline CDR1 and CDR2: DFQATT and SNEGSKA (reference sequence). CDR3 length equals 12 residues. CDR3 loop: CSAEAGGYGYTF. The CDR3 nucleotides are TGCAGTGCAGAGGCGGGGGGCTATGGCTACACCTTC.

This clonotype was seen a few times. V and J are TRBV7-2 and TRBJ1-5, with 10 bases identical to TRBD1. V dropped 6 bases and J dropped 7; count of bases not matched to a gene: 18. This CDR3 is 18 amino acids long. CDR1 and CDR2 (germline): SGHTA, FQGNSA. The CDR3 DNA follows: TGTGCCAGCAGTACTCATTCCGGGACAGGGGATCTCAAACAGCCCCAGCATTTT. This gives the protein CASSTHSGTGDLKQPQHF.

Ten or more counts support this clonotype. V usage is TRBV7-6 and J usage is TRBJ2-7, with D perhaps TRBD2 (6 bases). Germline-derived CDR1 and CDR2 are SGHVS and FNYEAQ. V lost 0 bases and J 0 bases, leaving 9 bases between the germline ends. The CDR3 has 15 residues. The CDR3 reads CASSLAQDYSYEQYF. For the CDR3, the DNA is TGTGCCAGCAGCTTAGCACAGGACTACTCCTACGAGCAGTACTTC.

This clonotype was observed many times. The rearrangement joins TRBV7-6 to TRBJ1-2; D may be TRBD1 (5 bases). CDR1 and CDR2 from the germline V gene are SGHVS and FNYEAQ. Trimming took off 3 bases at V and 3 bases at J, with 11 bases between the two ends. This CDR3 has 14 residues. CDR3 nucleotide sequence: TGTGCCAGCAGCTTGTCAGGGACGGACTATGGCTACACCTTC. It encodes CASSLSGTDYGYTF.

This clonotype was observed at least ten times. The gene calls are TRBV15 and TRBJ1-5, with 7 bases fitting TRBD1. Germline values: CDR1 LNHNV, CDR2 YYDKDF (reference sequence). V was pared by 0 bases and J by 5 bases, with 4 bases of the junction left unmatched. The CDR3 covers 15 residues. CDR3 sequence reads: CATSRDGQGDQPQHF. DNA of the CDR3: TGTGCCACCAGCAGAGATGGGCAGGGGGATCAGCCCCAGCATTTT.

This clonotype was seen many times. The chain employs TRBV20-1 and TRBJ1-2, with D perhaps TRBD1 (5 bases). CDR1 and CDR2 (germline): DFQATT, SNEGSKA (reference sequence). V was shortened by 2 bases and J by 2 bases, with 15 bases between the two germline ends. The CDR3 totals 15 residues. CDR3 DNA sequence: TGCAGTGCTAGATGGGCGAGGGGAGTGAACTATGGCTACACCTTC. It codes for CSARWARGVNYGYTF.